The present T cell receptor beta chain was sequenced within a study of blood T cell repertoires in COVID-19. There are 14 residues in the CDR3. The germline V gene encodes CDR1 SGHRS and CDR2 YFSETQ. J was trimmed by 8 bases and V by 4 bases; bases with no gene match: 9. As originally analysed: The authors estimated nucleated cell counts from reference gene primer amplification. TCRdb keeps only in-frame clones here, not all; method: immunoSEQ multiplex PCR. V, J and clone size were drawn from that table, and D and trimming were deduced from the DNA. The data contain about 130,000 clones, about 83% of them seen just once; the ten biggest clones take up 10% to 15%.

This receptor was taken from a man aged 60 to 75 with acute or convalescent COVID-19. The chain employs TRBV5-1 and TRBJ2-1, with 7 bases matching TRBD2. Specimen: peripheral blood. CDR3 DNA: TGCGCCAGCAGCGGTGGGAGGGGTCAGGATGAGCAGTTCTTC. It specifies CASSGGRGQDEQFF.